Below, one TCR beta chain is given with its context. This sample's treatment: 15 to 20 received Ad26.COV2.S at low or high dose, single or two shots; about 5 received placebo; per-sample allocation not given. Day 63 following the first vaccine or placebo injection was when the samples were taken. The entry originates in a study of Ad26.COV2.S vaccination and SARS-CoV-2 variants. Only in-frame clones appear in the TCRdb table, and some are missing; sequencing was by immunoSEQ multiplex PCR. The table has over 400,000 clones, roughly 89% seen once. This CDR3 spans 12 amino acids. V was cut by 2 bases and J by 11 bases, with 7 bases left in between. Germline V gene lookup returns CDR1 SEHNR and CDR2 FQNEAQ (reference sequence).

This chain joins TRBV7-9 and TRBJ1-6; D is ambiguous. The source was peripheral blood, collected in a trial of Ad26.COV2.S vaccine versus placebo. The origin of this receptor is a person between 18 and 60 years old who received the Ad26.COV2.S COVID-19 vaccine or a placebo. CDR3 residues: CASSLRPAPLHF. The DNA for the CDR3 is TGTGCCAGCAGCTTAAGGCCGGCACCCCTCCACTTT.